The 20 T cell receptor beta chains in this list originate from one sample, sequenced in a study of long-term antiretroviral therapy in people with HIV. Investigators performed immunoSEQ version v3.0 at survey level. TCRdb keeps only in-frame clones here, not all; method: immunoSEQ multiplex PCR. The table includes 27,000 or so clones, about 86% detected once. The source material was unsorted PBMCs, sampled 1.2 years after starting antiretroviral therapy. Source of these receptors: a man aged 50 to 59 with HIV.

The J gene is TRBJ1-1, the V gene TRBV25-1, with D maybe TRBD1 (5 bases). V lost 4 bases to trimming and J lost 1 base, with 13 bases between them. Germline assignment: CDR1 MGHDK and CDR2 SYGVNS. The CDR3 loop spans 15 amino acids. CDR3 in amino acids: CASSGRTKRNTEAFF. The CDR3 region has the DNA TGTGCCAGCAGTGGTAGGACAAAGAGGAACACTGAAGCTTTCTTT. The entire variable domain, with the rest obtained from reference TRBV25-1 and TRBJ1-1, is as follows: EADIYQTPRYLVIGTGKKITLECSQTMGHDKMYWYQQDPGMELHLIHYSYGVNSTEKGDLSSESTVSRIRTEHFPLTLESARPSHTSQYLCASSGRTKRNTEAFFGQGTRLTVV.

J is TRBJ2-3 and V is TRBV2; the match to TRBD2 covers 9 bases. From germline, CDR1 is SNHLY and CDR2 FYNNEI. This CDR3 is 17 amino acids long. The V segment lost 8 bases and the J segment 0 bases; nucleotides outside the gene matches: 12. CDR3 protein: CASSRLAEPPSTDTQYF. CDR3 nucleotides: TGTGCCAGCTCTCGACTAGCGGAGCCGCCTAGCACAGATACGCAGTATTTT.

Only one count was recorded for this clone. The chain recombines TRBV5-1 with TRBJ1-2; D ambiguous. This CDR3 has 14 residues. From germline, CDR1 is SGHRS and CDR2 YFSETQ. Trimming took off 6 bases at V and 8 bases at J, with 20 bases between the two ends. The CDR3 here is CASTLTPATYGYTF. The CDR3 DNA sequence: TGCGCCAGCACCCTAACACCCGCTACTTACGGCTACACCTTC. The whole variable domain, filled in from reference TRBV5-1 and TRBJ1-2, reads KAGVTQTPRYLIKTRGQQVTLSCSPISGHRSVSWYQQTPGQGLQFLFEYFSETQRNKGNFPGRFSGRQFSNSRSEMNVSTLELGDSALYLCASTLTPATYGYTFGSGTRLTVV.

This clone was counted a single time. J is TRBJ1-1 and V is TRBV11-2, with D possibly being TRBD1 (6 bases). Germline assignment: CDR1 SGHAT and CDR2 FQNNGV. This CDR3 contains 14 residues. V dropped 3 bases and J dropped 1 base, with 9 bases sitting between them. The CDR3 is CASSFLQGNTEAFF. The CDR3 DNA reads TGTGCCAGCAGCTTTCTACAGGGGAACACTGAAGCTTTCTTT.

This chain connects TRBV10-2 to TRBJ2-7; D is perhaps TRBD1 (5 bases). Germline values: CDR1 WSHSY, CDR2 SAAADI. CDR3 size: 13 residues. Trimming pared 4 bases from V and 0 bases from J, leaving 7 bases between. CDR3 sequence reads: CASSVRDSYEQYF. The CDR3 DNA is TGCGCCAGCAGTGTCAGGGACTCCTACGAGCAGTACTTC.

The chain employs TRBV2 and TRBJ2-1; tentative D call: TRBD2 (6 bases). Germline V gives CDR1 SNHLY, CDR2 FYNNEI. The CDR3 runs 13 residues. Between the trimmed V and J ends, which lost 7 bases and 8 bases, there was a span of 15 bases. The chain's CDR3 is CASNHRERDEQFF. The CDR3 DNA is TGTGCCAGCAATCACCGGGAGAGGGATGAGCAGTTCTTC. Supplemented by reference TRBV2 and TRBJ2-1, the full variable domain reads EPEVTQTPSHQVTQMGQEVILRCVPISNHLYFYWYRQILGQKVEFLVSFYNNEISEKSEIFDDQFSVERPDGSNFTLKIRSTKLEDSAMYFCASNHRERDEQFFGPGTRLTVL.

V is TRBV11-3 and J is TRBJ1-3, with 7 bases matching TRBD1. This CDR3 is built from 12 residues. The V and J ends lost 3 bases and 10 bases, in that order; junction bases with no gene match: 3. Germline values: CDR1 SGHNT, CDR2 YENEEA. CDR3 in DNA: TGTGCCAGCAGCTTCCCAGGGGGAACCATATATTTT. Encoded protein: CASSFPGGTIYF.

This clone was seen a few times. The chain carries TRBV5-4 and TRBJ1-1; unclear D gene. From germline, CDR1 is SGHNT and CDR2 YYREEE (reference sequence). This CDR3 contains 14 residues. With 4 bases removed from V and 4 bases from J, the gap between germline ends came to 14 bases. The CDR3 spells CASSTVPRSTEAFF. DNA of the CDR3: TGTGCCAGCAGCACGGTGCCAAGGAGCACTGAAGCTTTCTTT.

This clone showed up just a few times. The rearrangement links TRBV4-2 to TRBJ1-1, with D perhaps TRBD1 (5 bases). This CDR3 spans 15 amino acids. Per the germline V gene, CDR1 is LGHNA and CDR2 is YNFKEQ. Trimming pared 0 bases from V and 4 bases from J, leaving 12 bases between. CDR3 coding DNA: TGTGCCAGCAGCCAAGAAGAGGGGCTGAGCACTGAAGCTTTCTTT. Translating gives CASSQEEGLSTEAFF.

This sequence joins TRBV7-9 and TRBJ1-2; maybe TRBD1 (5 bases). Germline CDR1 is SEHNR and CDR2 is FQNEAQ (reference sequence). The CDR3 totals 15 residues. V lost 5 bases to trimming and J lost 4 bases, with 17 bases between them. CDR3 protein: CASSQRDHSRYGYTF. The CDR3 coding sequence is TGTGCCAGCAGCCAGAGGGACCATTCCCGCTATGGCTACACCTTC.

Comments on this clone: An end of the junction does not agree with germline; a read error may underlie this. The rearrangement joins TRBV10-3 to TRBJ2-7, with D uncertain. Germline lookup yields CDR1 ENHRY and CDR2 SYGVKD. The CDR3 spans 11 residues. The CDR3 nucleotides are TGTGCCACCAGTAGGGACTACGAGCAGTACTTC. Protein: CATSRDYEQYF.

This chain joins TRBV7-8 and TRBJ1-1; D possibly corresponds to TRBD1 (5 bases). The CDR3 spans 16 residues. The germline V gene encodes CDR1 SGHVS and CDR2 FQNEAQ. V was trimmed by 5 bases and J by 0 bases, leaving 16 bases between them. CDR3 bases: TGTGCCAGCAGCCCGAGAACAGGCCCCATGAACACTGAAGCTTTCTTT. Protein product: CASSPRTGPMNTEAFF.

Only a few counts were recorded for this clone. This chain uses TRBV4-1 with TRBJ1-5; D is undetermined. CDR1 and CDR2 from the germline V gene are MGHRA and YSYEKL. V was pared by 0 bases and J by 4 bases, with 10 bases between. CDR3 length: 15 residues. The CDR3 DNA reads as TGCGCCAGCAGCCAAGATCCCCGGGCTAATCAGCCCCAGCATTTT. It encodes CASSQDPRANQPQHF.

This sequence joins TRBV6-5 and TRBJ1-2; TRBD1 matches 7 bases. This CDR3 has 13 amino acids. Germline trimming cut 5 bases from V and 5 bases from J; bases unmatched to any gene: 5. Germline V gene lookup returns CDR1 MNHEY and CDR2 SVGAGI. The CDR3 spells CASSPYRGYGYTF. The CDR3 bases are TGTGCCAGCAGTCCCTACAGGGGTTATGGCTACACCTTC.

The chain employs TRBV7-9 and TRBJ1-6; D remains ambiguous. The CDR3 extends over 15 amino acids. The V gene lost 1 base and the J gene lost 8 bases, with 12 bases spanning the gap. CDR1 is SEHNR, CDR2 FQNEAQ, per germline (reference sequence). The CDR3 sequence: CASSLVLTNYSPLHF. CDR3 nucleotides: TGTGCCAGCAGCTTAGTCCTCACTAACTATTCACCCCTCCACTTT.

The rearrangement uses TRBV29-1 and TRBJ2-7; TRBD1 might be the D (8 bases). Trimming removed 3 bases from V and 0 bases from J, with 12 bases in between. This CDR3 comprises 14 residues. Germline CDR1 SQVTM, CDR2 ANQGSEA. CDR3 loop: CSVENRGGSYEQYF. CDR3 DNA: TGCAGCGTTGAGAACAGGGGGGGCTCCTACGAGCAGTACTTC.

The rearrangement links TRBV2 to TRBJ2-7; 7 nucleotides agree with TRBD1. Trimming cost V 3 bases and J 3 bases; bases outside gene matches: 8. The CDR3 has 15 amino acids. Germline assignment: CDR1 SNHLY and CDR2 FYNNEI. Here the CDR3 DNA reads TGTGCCAGCAGTGAGAACAGGGGCGCGGGCTACGAGCAGTACTTC. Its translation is CASSENRGAGYEQYF.

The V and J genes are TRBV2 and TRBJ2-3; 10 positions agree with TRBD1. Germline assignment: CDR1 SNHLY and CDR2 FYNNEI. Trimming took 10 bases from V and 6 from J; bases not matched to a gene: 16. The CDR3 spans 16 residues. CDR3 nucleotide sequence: TGTGCCACGTCGGGACAGGGGATTGGTGTTTCGGATACGCAGTATTTT. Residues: CATSGQGIGVSDTQYF. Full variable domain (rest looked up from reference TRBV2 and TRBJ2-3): EPEVTQTPSHQVTQMGQEVILRCVPISNHLYFYWYRQILGQKVEFLVSFYNNEISEKSEIFDDQFSVERPDGSNFTLKIRSTKLEDSAMYFCATSGQGIGVSDTQYFGPGTRLTVL.

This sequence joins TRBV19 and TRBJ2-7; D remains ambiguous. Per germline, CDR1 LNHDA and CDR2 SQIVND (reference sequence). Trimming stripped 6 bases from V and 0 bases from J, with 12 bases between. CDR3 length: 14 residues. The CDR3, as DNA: TGTGCCAGTAGCGGGTCGTCCAGCTCCTACGAGCAGTACTTC. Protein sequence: CASSGSSSSYEQYF.

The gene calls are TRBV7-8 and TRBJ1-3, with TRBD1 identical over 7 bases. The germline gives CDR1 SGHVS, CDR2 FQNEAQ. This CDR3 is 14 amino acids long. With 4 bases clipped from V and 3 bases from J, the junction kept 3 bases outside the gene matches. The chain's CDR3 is CASSSRGIGNTIYF. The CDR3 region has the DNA TGTGCCAGCAGCTCCAGGGGGATTGGAAACACCATATATTTT.